The T cell receptor (beta chain) described here comes from a study of T cells after yellow fever vaccination. Study observations and caveats: A limited proportion of clonotypes was detected within both the CD4 and CD8 compartments. Reappearance after the booster was seen for most primary-vaccination clones, at around 95% CD4 and around 88% CD8. Peak timing came faster in the weaker secondary response, day 5 versus 15.

V gave up 5 bases and J gave up 4 bases; unmatched junction bases: 11. The CDR3 spans 16 residues. Note on this clonotype: Its antigen is not identified.

TCRdb fed the 5' RACE reads into MiXCR, producing one record per CDR3 protein. The data hold hundreds of thousands of distinct CDR3 sequences, with 9% to 15% observed a single time. The input for sequencing was PBMCs, taken on the day of the yellow fever booster vaccination. V usage is TRBV12-3 or TRBV12-4 and J usage is TRBJ2-3; 8 positions match TRBD1. The receptor's source is a man aged 30 to 45 who received the YFV17D yellow fever vaccine. The DNA of the CDR3 is TGTGCCAGCAGTCCCCACCCAGGGGGCGCACCAGATACGCAGTATTTT. Amino acid sequence: CASSPHPGGAPDTQYF.